One sample yielded the 9 T cell receptor beta chains listed below, sequenced in a study of cytomegalovirus exposure and HLA in healthy donors. This PCR relied on a set of 60 Vbeta primers and 13 Jbeta primers. The repertoire was sequenced with immunoSEQ multiplex PCR; TCRdb's copy has only in-frame clones and lacks some. The repertoire includes 250,000 to 350,000 clones, 75% to 85% of them detected once, and approximately 0.3% sits in the top ten. Sequencing was carried out using PBMCs. These receptor sequences come from a girl aged 2-10 years in good health and CMV-seronegative.

This clone has only a few counts. The CDR3 region is CSARSPYEQYF. In DNA, the CDR3 is TGCAGTGCTAGATCTCCCTACGAGCAGTACTTC. The rearrangement uses TRBV20-1 and TRBJ2-7; D is undetermined. Germline V lookup: CDR1 DFQATT, CDR2 SNEGSKA (reference sequence). Trimming shortened V by 2 bases and J by 2 bases, and 4 bases separated the two germline ends. The CDR3 loop spans 11 amino acids.

The chain has TRBV13 and TRBJ2-7, with 11 bases lining up with TRBD2. The CDR3 is made up of 17 amino acids. Losses at the gene ends were 3 bases for V and 0 bases for J; bases not matched to a gene: 7. In germline, CDR1 is PRHDT, CDR2 FYEKMQ (reference sequence). CDR3 DNA: TGTGCCAGCAGCTTCCTAGCGGGAGGCGATAGCTCCTACGAGCAGTACTTC. Translation gives CASSFLAGGDSSYEQYF.

This clone was seen more than once but under ten times. The chain has TRBV6-1 and TRBJ2-7; D uncertain. CDR3 size: 12 residues. The germline gives CDR1 MNHNS, CDR2 SASEGT. V lost 4 bases and J lost 2, with 6 bases in between. In DNA, the CDR3 is TGTGCCAGCAGTGGAACAGCCTACGAGCAGTACTTC. This translates into CASSGTAYEQYF.

The CDR3 nucleotides are TGTGCCAGCAGCTTAGGGCGGGGAGGGCAGTACTTC. Amino acids: CASSLGRGGQYF. The chain combines TRBV7-6 with TRBJ2-7, with D perhaps TRBD2 (6 bases). V was trimmed by 1 base and J by 9 bases, leaving 10 bases between them. Germline-derived CDR1 and CDR2 are SGHVS and FNYEAQ. CDR3 length equals 12 residues.

The table lists this clone with a few counts. The rearrangement links TRBV27 to TRBJ2-3, with D maybe TRBD1 (5 bases). The CDR3 length is 16 residues. Germline values: CDR1 MNHEY, CDR2 SMNVEV (reference sequence). The ends were cut back, 2 bases at V and 9 bases at J, with 21 bases in the middle. This chain's CDR3 is CASSLRGSASAGTQYF. CDR3 bases: TGTGCCAGCAGTTTACGAGGCTCAGCTTCAGCAGGGACGCAGTATTTT.

This rearrangement joins TRBV7-6 to TRBJ2-7; tentative D call: TRBD2 (6 bases). Deletions cut 2 bases from V and 0 bases from J, with 11 bases between. The germline V gene encodes CDR1 SGHVS and CDR2 FNYEAQ. The CDR3 consists of 15 residues. The CDR3 DNA is TGTGCCAGCAGCTTATATGTGGGGGGCTCCTACGAGCAGTACTTC. Amino acid sequence: CASSLYVGGSYEQYF. Supplemented by reference TRBV7-6 and TRBJ2-7, the full variable domain reads GAGVSQSPRYKVTKRGQDVALRCDPISGHVSLYWYRQALGQGPEFLTYFNYEAQQDKSGLPNDRFSAERPEGSISTLTIQRTEQRDSAMYRCASSLYVGGSYEQYFGPGTRLTVT.

The rearrangement uses TRBV6-1 and TRBJ2-7; D is perhaps TRBD1 (6 bases). The CDR3 has 18 amino acids. Germline V gene sequence: CDR1 MNHNS, CDR2 SASEGT. With 1 base removed from V and 0 bases from J, the gap between germline ends came to 19 bases. CDR3 sequence (DNA): TGTGCCAGCAGTGAAGGGGAGCTTTGGGGGCAGAGCTCCTACGAGCAGTACTTC. Translating gives CASSEGELWGQSSYEQYF.

The V gene is TRBV6-4, the J gene TRBJ2-2, with D tentatively TRBD1 (6 bases). Germline V gene sequence: CDR1 MRHNA, CDR2 SNTAGT. The CDR3 covers 13 residues. Deletions cut 7 bases from V and 5 bases from J, with 11 bases between. The CDR3 region has the DNA TGTGCCAGCACCCCTAGGGGGACCGGGGAGCTGTTTTTT. Translating it yields CASTPRGTGELFF.

The chain recombines TRBV4-1 with TRBJ2-7; D remains ambiguous. The V gene lost 4 bases and the J gene lost 6 bases, with 16 bases spanning the gap. Germline V gene sequence: CDR1 MGHRA, CDR2 YSYEKL. The CDR3 covers 14 residues. CDR3 region: CASSPTSLVGEQYF. CDR3 nucleotides: TGCGCCAGCAGCCCAACCTCACTCGTTGGCGAGCAGTACTTC.